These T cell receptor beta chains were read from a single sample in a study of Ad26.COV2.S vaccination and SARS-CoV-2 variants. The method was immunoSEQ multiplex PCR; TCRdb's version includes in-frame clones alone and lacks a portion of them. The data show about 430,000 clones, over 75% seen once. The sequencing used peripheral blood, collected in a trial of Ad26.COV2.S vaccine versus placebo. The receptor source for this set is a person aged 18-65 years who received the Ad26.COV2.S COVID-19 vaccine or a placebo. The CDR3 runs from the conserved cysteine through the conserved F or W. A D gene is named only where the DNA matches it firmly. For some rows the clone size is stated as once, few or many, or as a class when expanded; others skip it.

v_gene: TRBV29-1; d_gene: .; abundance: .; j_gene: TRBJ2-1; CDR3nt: TGCAGCGTCAGAGACTCGAGCTCCTACAATGAGCAGTTCTTC; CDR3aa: CSVRDSSSYNEQFF
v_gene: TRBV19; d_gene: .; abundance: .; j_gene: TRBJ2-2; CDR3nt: TGTGCCAGTAGTTCGGACAGGAGGGACACCGGGGAGCTGTTTTTT; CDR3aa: CASSSDRRDTGELFF
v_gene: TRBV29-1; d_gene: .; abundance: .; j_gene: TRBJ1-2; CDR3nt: TGCAGCGTTGATTGGGGGGCCGGTGGCTACACCTTC; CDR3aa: CSVDWGAGGYTF
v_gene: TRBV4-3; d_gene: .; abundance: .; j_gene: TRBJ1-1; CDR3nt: TGCGCCAGCAGAACTTCGGGGGGCACTGAAGCTTTCTTT; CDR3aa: CASRTSGGTEAFF
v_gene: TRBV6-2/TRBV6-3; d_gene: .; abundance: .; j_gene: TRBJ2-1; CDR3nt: TGTGCCAGCAGCTCAGGGTGGGGAGGTAATGAGCAGTTCTTC; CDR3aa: CASSSGWGGNEQFF
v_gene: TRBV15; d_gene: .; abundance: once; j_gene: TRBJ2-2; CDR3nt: TGTGCCACCAGCAGTCCGCGGGACGGGGAGCTGTTTTTT; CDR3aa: CATSSPRDGELFF
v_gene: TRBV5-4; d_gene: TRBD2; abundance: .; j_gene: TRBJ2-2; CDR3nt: TGTGCCAGCAGTCCTGGGGGGGAGGTAACCGGGGAGCTGTTTTTT; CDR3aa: CASSPGGEVTGELFF
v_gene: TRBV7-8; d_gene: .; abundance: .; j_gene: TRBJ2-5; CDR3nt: TGTGCCAGCAGCCCCTCCTTCGAAGAGACCCAGTACTTC; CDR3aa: CASSPSFEETQYF
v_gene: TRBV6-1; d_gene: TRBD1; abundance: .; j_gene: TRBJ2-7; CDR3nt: TGTGCCAGCAGTGAAGCGGGGACAGGGGGCTACGAGCAGTACTTC; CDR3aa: CASSEAGTGGYEQYF
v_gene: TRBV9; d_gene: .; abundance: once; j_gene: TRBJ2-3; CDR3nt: TGTGCCAGCAGCGCCTCCATCCACACAGATACGCAGTATTTT; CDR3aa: CASSASIHTDTQYF
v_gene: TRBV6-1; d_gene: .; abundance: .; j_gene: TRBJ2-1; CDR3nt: TGTGCCAGCAGTGAAGGTAGAGGAACTAAGCAGTTCTTC; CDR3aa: CASSEGRGTKQFF
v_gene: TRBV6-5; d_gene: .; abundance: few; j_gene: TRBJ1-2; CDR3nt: TGTGCCAGCACCAGGACACGTAACTATGGCTACACCTTC; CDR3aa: CASTRTRNYGYTF
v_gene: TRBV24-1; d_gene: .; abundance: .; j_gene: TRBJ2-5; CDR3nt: TGTGCCACCAGTGTCCCGGGGACGGAGACCCAGTACTTC; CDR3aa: CATSVPGTETQYF
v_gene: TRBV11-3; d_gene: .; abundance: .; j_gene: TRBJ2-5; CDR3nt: TGTGCCAGCAGCTCGTCTCAAGAGACCCAGTACTTC; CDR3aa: CASSSSQETQYF
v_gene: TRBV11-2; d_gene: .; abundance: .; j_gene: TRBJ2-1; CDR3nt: TGTGCCAGCAGCTCGCTGAGGGGGAACAATGAGCAGTTCTTC; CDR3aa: CASSSLRGNNEQFF
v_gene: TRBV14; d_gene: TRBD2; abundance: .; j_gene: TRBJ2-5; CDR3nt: TGTGCCAGCAGCCAAGGATCCCTAGCGGGTCAAGAGACCCAGTACTTC; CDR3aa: CASSQGSLAGQETQYF
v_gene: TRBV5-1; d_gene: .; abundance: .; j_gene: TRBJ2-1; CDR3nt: TGCGCCAGCAGCGTTAACACGAACAATGAGCAGTTCTTC; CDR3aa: CASSVNTNNEQFF
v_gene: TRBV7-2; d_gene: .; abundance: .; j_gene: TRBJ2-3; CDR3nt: TGTGCCAGCAGCTTGGGACTTAGGGCAGATACGCAGTATTTT; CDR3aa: CASSLGLRADTQYF
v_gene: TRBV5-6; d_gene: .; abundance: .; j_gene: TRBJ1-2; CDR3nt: TGTGCCAGCAGGGTTAGACAGACCTATGGCTACACCTTC; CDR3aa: CASRVRQTYGYTF
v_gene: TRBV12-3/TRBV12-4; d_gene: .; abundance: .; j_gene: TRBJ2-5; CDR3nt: TGTGCCAGCAGTTTTGATGGGGAGACCCAGTACTTC; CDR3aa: CASSFDGETQYF
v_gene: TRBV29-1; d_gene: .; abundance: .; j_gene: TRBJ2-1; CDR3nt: TGCAGCGCTCAGGGGGTTGCGGGGTTAGCGACAAATGAGCAGTTCTTC; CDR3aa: CSAQGVAGLATNEQFF
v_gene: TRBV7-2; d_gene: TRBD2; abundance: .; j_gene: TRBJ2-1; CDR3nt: TGTGCCAGCAGCTTTCAGACGGGAGGTTGGTATAATGAGCAGTTCTTC; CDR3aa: CASSFQTGGWYNEQFF
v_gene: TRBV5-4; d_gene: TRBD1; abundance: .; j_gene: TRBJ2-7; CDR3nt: TGTGCCAGCAGCTTGGGAGGACAGGGCGGGTACGAGCAGTACTTC; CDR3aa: CASSLGGQGGYEQYF
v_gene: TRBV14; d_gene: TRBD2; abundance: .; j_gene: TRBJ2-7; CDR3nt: TGTGCCAGCAGCCGTTACTCGGGACTAGCTTTCGAGGAGCAGTACTTC; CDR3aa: CASSRYSGLAFEEQYF
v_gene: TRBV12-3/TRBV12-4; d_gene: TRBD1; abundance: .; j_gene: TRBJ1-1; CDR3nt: TGTGCCAGCAGTTACCGGGACAGGGCGACTGCTTTCTTT; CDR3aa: CASSYRDRATAFF
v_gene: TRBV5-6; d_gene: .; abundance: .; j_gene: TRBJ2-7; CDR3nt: TGTGCCAGCAGCTTGCGGGGGACGTCCTACGAGCAGTACTTC; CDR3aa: CASSLRGTSYEQYF
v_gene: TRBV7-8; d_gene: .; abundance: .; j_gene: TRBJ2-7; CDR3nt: TGTGCCAGCAGCTCCTCTAACTACGAGCAGTACTTC; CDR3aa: CASSSSNYEQYF
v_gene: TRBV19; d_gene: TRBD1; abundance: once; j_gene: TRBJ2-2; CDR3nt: TGTGCCAGTAGTCCACGGACAGGGAGCACCGGGGAGCTGTTTTTT; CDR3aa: CASSPRTGSTGELFF
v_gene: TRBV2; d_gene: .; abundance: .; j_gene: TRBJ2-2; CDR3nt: TGTGCCAGCGGGCGTGATTGGAGCGGGTCCGGGGAGCTGTTTTTT; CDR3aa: CASGRDWSGSGELFF
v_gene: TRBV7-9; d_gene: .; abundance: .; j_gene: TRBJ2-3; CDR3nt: TGTGCCAGCAGCTTAATGACCAGAGATACGCAGTATTTT; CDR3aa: CASSLMTRDTQYF
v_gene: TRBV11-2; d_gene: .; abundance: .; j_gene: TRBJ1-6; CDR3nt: TGTGCCAGCAATACTGGGATTTATAATTCACCCCTCCACTTT; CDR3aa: CASNTGIYNSPLHF
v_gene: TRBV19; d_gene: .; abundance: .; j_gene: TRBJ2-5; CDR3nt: TGTGCCAGTAGCCCAGGAGCCCAAGAGACCCAGTACTTC; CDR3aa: CASSPGAQETQYF
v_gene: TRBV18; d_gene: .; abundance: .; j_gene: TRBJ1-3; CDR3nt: TGTGCCAGCTCACCACCTGGAAACACCATATATTTT; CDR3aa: CASSPPGNTIYF
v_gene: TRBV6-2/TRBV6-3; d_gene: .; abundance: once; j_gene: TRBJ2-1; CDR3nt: TGTGCCAGCAGTTACGGCCAGGAGCAGTTCTTC; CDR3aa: CASSYGQEQFF
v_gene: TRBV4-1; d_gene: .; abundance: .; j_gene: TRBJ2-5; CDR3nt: TGCGCCAGCACGGAAAAGGACATGGGGAGTCTAGAGACCCAGTACTTC; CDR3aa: CASTEKDMGSLETQYF
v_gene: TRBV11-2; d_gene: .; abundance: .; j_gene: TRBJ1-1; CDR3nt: TGTGCCAGCAGCAACTACCAAACCGAAGCTTTCTTT; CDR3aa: CASSNYQTEAFF
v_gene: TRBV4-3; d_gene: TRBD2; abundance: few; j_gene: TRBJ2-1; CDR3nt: TGCGCCAGCAGCCAAGATAGACTAGCGGGTCCCTACAATGAGCAGTTCTTC; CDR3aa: CASSQDRLAGPYNEQFF
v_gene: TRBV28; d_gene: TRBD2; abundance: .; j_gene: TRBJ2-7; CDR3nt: TGTGCCAGCAACAAACTAGCGGGTGCCACCTACGAGCAGTACTTC; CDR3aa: CASNKLAGATYEQYF
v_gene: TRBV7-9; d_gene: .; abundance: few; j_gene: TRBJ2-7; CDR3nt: TGTGCCAGCAGCGTTGTCGGACTTGAAAGCTCCTACGAGCAGTACTTC; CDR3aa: CASSVVGLESSYEQYF
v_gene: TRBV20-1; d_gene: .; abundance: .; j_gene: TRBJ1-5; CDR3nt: TGCAGTGCTAGTGGAGTTAGCAATCAGCCCCAGCATTTT; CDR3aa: CSASGVSNQPQHF
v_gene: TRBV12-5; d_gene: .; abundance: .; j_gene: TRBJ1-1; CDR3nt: TGTGCTAGTGGCGGACACCTGAACACTGAAGCTTTCTTT; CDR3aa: CASGGHLNTEAFF
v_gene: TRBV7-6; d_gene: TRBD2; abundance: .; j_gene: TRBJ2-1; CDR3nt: TGTGCCAGCAGCTTAAGCGGGAGGGCCATGAATGAGCAGTTCTTC; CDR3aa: CASSLSGRAMNEQFF
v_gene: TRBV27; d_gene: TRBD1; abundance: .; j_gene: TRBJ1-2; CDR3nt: TGTGCCAGCAGTCCCCTCCCGACAGGGGCTAACTATGGCTACACCTTC; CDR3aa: CASSPLPTGANYGYTF
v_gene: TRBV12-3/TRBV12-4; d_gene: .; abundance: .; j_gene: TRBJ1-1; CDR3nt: TGTGCCAGCAGTTTGAGGGGTCCCCCGGAAGCTTTCTTT; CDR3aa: CASSLRGPPEAFF
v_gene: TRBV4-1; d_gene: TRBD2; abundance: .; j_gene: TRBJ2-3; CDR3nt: TGCGCCAGCAGCTCGGGACTAGAGTTAACAGATACGCAGTATTTT; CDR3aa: CASSSGLELTDTQYF
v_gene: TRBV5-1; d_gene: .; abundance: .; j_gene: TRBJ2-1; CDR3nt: TGCGCCAGCAGCCCGTCGGTCGGTGGTGCGTTCTTC; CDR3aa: CASSPSVGGAFF
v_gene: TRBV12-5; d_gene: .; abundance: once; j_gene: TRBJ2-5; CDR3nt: TGTGCTAGTGGGGGACCGCCCCAAGAGACCCAGTACTTC; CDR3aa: CASGGPPQETQYF
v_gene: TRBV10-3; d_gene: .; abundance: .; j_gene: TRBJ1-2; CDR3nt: TGTGCCATCAGCACCTCGGAGAACTATGGCTACACCTTC; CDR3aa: CAISTSENYGYTF
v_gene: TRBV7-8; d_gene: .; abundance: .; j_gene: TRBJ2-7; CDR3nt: TGTGCCAGCAGCCAGGACAGACGGCCTTACGAGCAGTACTTC; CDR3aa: CASSQDRRPYEQYF
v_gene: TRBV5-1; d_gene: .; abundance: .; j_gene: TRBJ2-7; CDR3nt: TGCGCCAGCAGCTTGGCAGGGTCCTACGAGCAGTACTTC; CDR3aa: CASSLAGSYEQYF
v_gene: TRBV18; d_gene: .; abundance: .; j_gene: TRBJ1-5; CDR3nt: TGTGCCAGCTCACCACAGGGGGATCAGCCCCAGCATTTT; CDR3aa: CASSPQGDQPQHF
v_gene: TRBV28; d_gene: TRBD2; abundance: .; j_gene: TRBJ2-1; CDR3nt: TGTGCCAGCAGCTCGCGCGGGGGACTAGCGGGAAACAATGAGCAGTTCTTC; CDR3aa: CASSSRGGLAGNNEQFF
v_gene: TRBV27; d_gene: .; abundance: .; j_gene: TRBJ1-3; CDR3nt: TGTGCCAGCACAGGGGACGGAAACACCATATATTTT; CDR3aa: CASTGDGNTIYF
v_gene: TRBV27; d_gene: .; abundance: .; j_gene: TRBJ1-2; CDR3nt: TGTGCCAGCAGTTCCCGGGGGGCCAACTATGGCTACACCTTC; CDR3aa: CASSSRGANYGYTF
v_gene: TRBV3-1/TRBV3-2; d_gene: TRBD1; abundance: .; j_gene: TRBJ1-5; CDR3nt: TGTGCCAGCACCTTGGGGCAGGGGGCGGATCAGCCCCAGCATTTT; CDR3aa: CASTLGQGADQPQHF